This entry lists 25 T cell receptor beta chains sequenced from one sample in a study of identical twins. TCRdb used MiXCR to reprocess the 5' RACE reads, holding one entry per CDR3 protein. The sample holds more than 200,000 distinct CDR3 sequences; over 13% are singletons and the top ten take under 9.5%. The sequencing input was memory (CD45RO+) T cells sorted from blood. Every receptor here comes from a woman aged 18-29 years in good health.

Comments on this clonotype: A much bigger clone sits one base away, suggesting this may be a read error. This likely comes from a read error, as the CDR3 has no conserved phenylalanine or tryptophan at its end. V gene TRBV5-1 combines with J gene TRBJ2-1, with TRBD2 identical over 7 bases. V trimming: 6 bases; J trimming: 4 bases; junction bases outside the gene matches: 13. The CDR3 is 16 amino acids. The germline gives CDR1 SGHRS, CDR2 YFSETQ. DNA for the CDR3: TGCGCCAGCACCCCCGCGGGCGGGAGACCTTACAATGAGCAGTTCCTC. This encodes CASTPAGGRPYNEQFL.

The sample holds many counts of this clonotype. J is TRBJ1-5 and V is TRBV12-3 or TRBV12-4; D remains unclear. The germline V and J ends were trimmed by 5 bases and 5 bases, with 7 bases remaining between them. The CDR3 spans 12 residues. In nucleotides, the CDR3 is TGTGCCAGCAGTCCCTACTATCAGCCCCAGCATTTT. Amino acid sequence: CASSPYYQPQHF.

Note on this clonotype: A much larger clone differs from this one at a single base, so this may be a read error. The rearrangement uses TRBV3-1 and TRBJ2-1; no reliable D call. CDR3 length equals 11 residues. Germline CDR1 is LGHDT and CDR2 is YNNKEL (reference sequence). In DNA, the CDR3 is TGTGCCTGCAGTTTACATGGGGAAGAGTTCTTC. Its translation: CACSLHGEEFF.

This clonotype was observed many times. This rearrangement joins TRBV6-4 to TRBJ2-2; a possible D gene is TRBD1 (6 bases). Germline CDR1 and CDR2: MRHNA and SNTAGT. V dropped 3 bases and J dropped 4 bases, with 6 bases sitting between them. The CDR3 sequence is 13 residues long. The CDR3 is CASSEGATGELFF. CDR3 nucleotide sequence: TGTGCCAGCAGTGAGGGGGCCACCGGGGAGCTGTTTTTT.

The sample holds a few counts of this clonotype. CDR3 nucleotide sequence: TGTGCCAGCAGCCAATCCGGGACTTTCCATAGAGATACGCAGTATTTT. This translates into CASSQSGTFHRDTQYF. The J gene is TRBJ2-3, the V gene TRBV3-1; a possible D gene is TRBD2 (6 bases). The CDR3 is made up of 16 amino acids. The V and J ends lost 2 bases and 5 bases respectively, with 17 bases between them. Germline CDR1 and CDR2: LGHDT and YNNKEL (reference sequence).

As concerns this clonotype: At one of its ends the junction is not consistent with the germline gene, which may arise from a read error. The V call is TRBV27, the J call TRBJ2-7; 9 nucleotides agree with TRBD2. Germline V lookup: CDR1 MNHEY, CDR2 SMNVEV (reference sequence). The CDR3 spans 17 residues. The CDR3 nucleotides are TGTGTCAGCAGTGTAGATAACTATGCGGCGGGAGGGTCCGTGCAGTACTTC. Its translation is CVSSVDNYAAGGSVQYF.

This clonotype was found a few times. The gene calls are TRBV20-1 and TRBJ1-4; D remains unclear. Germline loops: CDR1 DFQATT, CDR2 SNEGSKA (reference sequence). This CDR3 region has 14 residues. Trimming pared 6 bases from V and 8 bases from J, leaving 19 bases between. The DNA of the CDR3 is TGCAGTGCGCCGCGTCGGGCCGGAGGGGAAAAACTGTTTTTT. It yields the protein CSAPRRAGGEKLFF.

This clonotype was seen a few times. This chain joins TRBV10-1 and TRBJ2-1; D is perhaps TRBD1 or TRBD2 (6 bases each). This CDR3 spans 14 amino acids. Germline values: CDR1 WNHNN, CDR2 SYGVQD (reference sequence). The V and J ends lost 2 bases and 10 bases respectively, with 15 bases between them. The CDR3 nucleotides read TGCGCCAGCAGTGAGGTGCAGATGGGGGGCGAGCAGTTCTTC. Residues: CASSEVQMGGEQFF.

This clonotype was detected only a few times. CDR3 bases: TGTGCCAGCAGCAGACTAGCTGTGAGCACAGATACGCAGTATTTT. Encoded protein: CASSRLAVSTDTQYF. The chain is built from TRBV12-3 or TRBV12-4 and TRBJ2-3, with 7 bases that match TRBD2. The J segment lost 0 bases and the V segment lost 6 bases, leaving 6 bases of the junction unmatched. This CDR3 is 15 amino acids long.

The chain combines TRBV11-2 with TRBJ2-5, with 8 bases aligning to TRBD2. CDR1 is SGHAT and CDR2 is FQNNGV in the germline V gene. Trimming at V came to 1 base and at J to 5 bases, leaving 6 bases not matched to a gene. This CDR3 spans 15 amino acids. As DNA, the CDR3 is TGTGCCAGCAGCTTAGTTGAGGGCGGGAGGGAGACCCAGTACTTC. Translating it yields CASSLVEGGRETQYF.

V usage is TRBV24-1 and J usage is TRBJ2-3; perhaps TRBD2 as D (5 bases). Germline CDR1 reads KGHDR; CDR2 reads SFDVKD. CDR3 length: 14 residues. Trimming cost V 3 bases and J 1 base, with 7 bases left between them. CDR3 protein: CATSDSGRTDTQYF. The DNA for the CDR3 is TGTGCCACCAGTGATAGCGGACGCACAGATACGCAGTATTTT.

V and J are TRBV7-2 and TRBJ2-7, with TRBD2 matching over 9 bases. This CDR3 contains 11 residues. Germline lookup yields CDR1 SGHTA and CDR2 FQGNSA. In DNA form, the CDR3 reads TGTGCTTCTAGCGGGAATTACGAGCAGTACTTC. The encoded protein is CASSGNYEQYF. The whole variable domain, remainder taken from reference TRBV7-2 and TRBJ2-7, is GAGVSQSPSNKVTEKGKDVELRCDPISGHTALYWYRQSLGQGLEFLIYFQGNSAPDKSGLPSDRFSAERTGGSVSTLTIQRTQQEDSAVYLCASSGNYEQYFGPGTRLTVT.

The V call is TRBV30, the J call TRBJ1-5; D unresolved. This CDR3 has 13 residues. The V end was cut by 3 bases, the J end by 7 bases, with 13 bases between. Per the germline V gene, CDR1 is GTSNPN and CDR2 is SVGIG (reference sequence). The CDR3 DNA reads TGTGCCTGGAGCCGGAACAGCTTCCAGCCCCAGCATTTT. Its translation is CAWSRNSFQPQHF. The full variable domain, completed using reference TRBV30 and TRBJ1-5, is SQTIHQWPATLVQPVGSPLSLECTVEGTSNPNLYWYRQAAGRGLQLLFYSVGIGQISSEVPQNLSASRPQDRQFILSSKKLLLSDSGFYLCAWSRNSFQPQHFGDGTRLSIL.

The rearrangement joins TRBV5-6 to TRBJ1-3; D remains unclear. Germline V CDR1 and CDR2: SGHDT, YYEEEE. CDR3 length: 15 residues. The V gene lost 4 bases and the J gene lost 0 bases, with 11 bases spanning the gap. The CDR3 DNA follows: TGTGCCAGCAGCCCAGCGGTGAGCTCTGGAAACACCATATATTTT. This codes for CASSPAVSSGNTIYF.

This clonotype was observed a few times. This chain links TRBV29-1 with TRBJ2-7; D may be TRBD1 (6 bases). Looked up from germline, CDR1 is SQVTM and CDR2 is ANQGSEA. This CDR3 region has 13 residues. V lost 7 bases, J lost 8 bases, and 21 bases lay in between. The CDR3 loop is CSAAQGVSPQQYF. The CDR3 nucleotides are TGCAGCGCTGCACAGGGAGTCTCCCCTCAGCAGTACTTC.

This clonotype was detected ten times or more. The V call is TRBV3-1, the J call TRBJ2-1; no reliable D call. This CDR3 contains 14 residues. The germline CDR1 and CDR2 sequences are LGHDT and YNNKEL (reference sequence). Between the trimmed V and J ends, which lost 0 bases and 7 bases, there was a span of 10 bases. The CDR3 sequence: CASSQDDSGNEQFF. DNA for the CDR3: TGTGCCAGCAGCCAAGATGATAGTGGGAATGAGCAGTTCTTC.

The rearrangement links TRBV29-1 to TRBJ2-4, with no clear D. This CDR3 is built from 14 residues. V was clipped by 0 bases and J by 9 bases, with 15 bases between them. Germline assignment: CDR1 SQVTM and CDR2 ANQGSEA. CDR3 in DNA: TGCAGCGTTGAAGATCCCGCTAGTCTAGGCATTCAGTACTTC. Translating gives CSVEDPASLGIQYF.

CDR3 bases: TGTGCAAAACCGGGACTAGCCTTCGCACCGTACTTC. As protein: CAKPGLAFAPYF. This sequence joins TRBV12-2 and TRBJ2-5; the table gives TRBD2 as D, unverified against the DNA. TRBV12-2 is a pseudogene. The CDR3 totals 12 residues.

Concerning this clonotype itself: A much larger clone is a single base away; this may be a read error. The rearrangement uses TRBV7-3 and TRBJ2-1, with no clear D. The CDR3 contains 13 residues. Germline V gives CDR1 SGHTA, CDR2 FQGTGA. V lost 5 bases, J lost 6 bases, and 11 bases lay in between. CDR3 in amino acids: CASSKQAFNEQFF. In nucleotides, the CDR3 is TGTGCCAGCAGCAAACAAGCCTTCAATGAGCAGTTCTTC.

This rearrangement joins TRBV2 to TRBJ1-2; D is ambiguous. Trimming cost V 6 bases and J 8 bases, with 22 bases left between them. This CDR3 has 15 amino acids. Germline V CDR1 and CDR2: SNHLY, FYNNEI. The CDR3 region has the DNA TGTGCCAGCAGGATGATAAGCAAGGTCTTCGGCGGCTACACCTTC. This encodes CASRMISKVFGGYTF. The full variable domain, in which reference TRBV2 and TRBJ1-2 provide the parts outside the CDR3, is EPEVTQTPSHQVTQMGQEVILRCVPISNHLYFYWYRQILGQKVEFLVSFYNNEISEKSEIFDDQFSVERPDGSNFTLKIRSTKLEDSAMYFCASRMISKVFGGYTFGSGTRLTVV.

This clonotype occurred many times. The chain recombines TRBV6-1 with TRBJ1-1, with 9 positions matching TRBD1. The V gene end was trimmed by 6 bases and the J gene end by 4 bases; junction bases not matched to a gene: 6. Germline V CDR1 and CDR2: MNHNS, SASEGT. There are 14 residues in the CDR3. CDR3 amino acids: CASRWTGDVTEAFF. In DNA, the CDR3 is TGTGCCAGCAGATGGACAGGGGATGTCACTGAAGCTTTCTTT.

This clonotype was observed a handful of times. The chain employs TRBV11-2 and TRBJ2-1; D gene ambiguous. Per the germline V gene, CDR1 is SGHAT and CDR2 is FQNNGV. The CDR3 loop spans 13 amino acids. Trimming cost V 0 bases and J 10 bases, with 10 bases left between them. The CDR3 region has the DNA TGTGCCAGCAGCTTAGACGCCGGATTAGAGCAGTTCTTC. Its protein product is CASSLDAGLEQFF.

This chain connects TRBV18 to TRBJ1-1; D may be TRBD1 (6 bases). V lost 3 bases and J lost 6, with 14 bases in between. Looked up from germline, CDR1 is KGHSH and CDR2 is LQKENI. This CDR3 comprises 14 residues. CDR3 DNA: TGTGCCAGCTCACCGCGTTCAGGGGCTCCTGAAGCTTTCTTT. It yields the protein CASSPRSGAPEAFF.

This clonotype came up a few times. The CDR3 DNA follows: TGCGCCAGCAGCTACAACAGTAACACTGAAGCTTTCTTT. Protein sequence: CASSYNSNTEAFF. The chain uses TRBV5-1 and TRBJ1-1; D is unclear. The CDR3 is 13 residues long. The germline V and J ends were trimmed by 3 bases and 2 bases, with 8 bases remaining between them. Germline-derived CDR1 and CDR2 are SGHRS and YFSETQ.

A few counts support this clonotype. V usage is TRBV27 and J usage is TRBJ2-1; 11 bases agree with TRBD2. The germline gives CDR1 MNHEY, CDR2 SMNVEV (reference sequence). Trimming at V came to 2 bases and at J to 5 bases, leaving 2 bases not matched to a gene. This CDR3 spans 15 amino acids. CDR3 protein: CASSLGSGRDNEQFF. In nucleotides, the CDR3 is TGTGCCAGCAGTTTAGGTAGCGGGAGGGACAATGAGCAGTTCTTC.